The present TCR beta chain was sequenced within a study of memory CD4+ T cells and cytomegalovirus serostatus. As for the study in general: Healthy Belgian adult donors included nine or ten CMV-positive and 20 to 30 CMV-negative people.

The CDR3 has 13 amino acids. Germline-derived CDR1 and CDR2 are SGHNT and YENEEA. V shed 4 bases, J shed 8 bases, and the junction held 7 bases outside the gene matches. Study-wide points: CD4+ memory repertoires contained about two fifths of the 164 reported CMV TCRbeta sequences.

Single viable CD3+CD4+CD8-CD45RO+ cells were sorted as the memory CD4+ T cells. CMV serostatus came from serum IgG against pp150, pp28, p38, p52. Only in-frame clones appear in the TCRdb table, and some are missing; sequencing was by immunoSEQ multiplex PCR. The sample shows tens of thousands of clones, more than 75% of them seen only once. This clone came up once. Its antigen remains unidentified. This TCR derives from an adult in good health and CMV-seropositive. The rearrangement joins TRBV11-3 to TRBJ1-1, with 7 bases that match TRBD1. Material for sequencing was memory CD4+ T cells from blood. The CDR3 here is CASSSQGLAEAFF. The DNA for the CDR3 is TGTGCCAGCAGCTCACAGGGGTTAGCCGAAGCTTTCTTT.